Listed here is a single T cell receptor (beta chain). Which antigen it targets is not known. Base quality data are lacking; no much larger clone is found one base away. The collaborating institutions used their own protocols to collect whole blood in K2EDTA tubes. For TCRbeta analysis, collaborators shipped samples as frozen whole blood, isolated PBMCs, or DNA extracted from either of those sample types. For CDR1 and CDR2, the germline V gene (reference sequence) lists GTSNPN and SVGIG. The CDR3 holds 13 amino acids from the cysteine to the phenylalanine. Only the CDR3 DNA stays, 39 bases, in frame from base 1. Relative to germline, V is 4 bases shorter and J is 3 bases shorter, with 10 bases between their ends. TCRbeta CDR3 regions were amplified from genomic DNA using the immunoSEQ Assay, a bias-controlled multiplex PCR. The published analysis was carried out like this. Within the assay, amplification of reference gene primers was used to estimate how many nucleated cells each sample contained. To quantify the absolute abundance of each unique TCRbeta CDR3 rearrangement, sequence reads were collapsed and filtered. For each sample, productive Simpson clonality was calculated as the square root of Simpson's diversity index across productive rearrangements. TCRdb took this table from immuneACCESS and kept in-frame rearrangements with V and J called. Such tables lack part of the clones; where checked against another copy, unresolved V genes explain under half of the gap, and the rest is unexplained. Clone size and the V and J calls come from that table; the DNA yielded D and trimming. The sample contains approximately 50,000 clones, roughly 85% of them found a single time. The top ten clonotypes cover almost 6.5% of the sample.

The data were taken from a study of blood T cell repertoires in COVID-19 (dated by TCRdb to about 2020). The study in broad terms: The collaborator samples originated in the United States, Italy and Spain and spanned the acute and convalescent phases of COVID-19. The prospective study material was composed of cDNA or gDNA derived from T cells, B-cell-depleted T cells, or PBMCs. The dataset comprised deeply sampled blood TCRbeta repertoires from subjects exposed to, actively infected with, or recovered from COVID-19. The repertoires were made available in a free public database intended to serve as a resource for research on the immune response to SARS-CoV-2. Samples came from the ongoing ImmuneRACE study (first 160 participants) plus 1,254 subjects from 6 global collaborators. A de-identified subject ID, COVID-19 status, age in years and sex were almost always included in the sample metadata. Where available, HLA class I and class II types were obtained from metadata supplied by the sample provider rather than from assay-based typing.

What the research found in general, with its limitations: The amount of clinical and demographic metadata varied by source and participant and was provided uncurated.

The specimen sequenced was peripheral blood. The receptor's source is a man between 60 and 75 years old with acute or convalescent COVID-19. Here the chain combines TRBV30 and TRBJ1-5, with a weak D call of TRBD1 (6 bases match). The bases are TGTGCCTGGACCGGACAGCTCAATCAGCCCCAGCATTTT. Translation gives CAWTGQLNQPQHF.